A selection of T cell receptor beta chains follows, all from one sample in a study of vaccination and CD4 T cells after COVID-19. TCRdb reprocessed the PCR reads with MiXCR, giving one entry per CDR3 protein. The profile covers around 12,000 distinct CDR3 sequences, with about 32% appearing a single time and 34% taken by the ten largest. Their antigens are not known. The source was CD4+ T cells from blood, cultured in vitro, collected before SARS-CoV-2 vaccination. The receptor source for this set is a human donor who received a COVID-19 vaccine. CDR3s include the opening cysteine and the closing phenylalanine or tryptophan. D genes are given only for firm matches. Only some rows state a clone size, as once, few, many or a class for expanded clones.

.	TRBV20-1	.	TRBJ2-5	TGCAGTGCATGGCAGGGTTTAGGAGAGACCCAGTACTTC	CSAWQGLGETQYF
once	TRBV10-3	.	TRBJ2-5	TGTGCCATCAACGGGGGGCCCCCGAGAGAGACCCAGTACTTC	CAINGGPPRETQYF
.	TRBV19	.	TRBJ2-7	TGTGCCAGTAGTATTGGCAGGGGGAGGTACGAGCAGTACTTC	CASSIGRGRYEQYF
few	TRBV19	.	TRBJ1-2	TGTGCCAGTAGTATTGGGCAGGGCAGGGGCTACACCTTC	CASSIGQGRGYTF
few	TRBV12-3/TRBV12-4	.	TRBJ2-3	TGTGCCACAGGACTCCGTAGCACAGATACGCAGTATTTT	CATGLRSTDTQYF
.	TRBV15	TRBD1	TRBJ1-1	TGTGCCACCAGCAGAGGACAGGGGCATACGGGGAGATCTGAAGCTTTCTTT	CATSRGQGHTGRSEAFF
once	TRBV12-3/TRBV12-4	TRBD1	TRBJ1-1	TGTGCCAGCAGTTCCCTTACGACAGGGTATCGAGCTTTCTTT	CASSSLTTGYRAFF
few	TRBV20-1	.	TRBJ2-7	TGCAGTGCGGATAAGACAGACTACGAGCAGTACTTC	CSADKTDYEQYF
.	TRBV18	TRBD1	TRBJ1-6	TGTGCCAGCTCACCCTCGCGACAGGGCTTGTCACCCCTCCACTTT	CASSPSRQGLSPLHF
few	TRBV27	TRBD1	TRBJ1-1	TGTGCCAGCAGACCGGAGGCAGGGGGTACTGAAGCTTTCTTT	CASRPEAGGTEAFF
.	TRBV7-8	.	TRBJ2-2	TGTGCCAGCAGCTTAGCTAGGGGCGCCGCGGAGCTGTTTTTT	CASSLARGAAELFF
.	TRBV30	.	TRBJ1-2	TGTGCCTGGAGTCTCGGGTCATATGGCTACACCTTC	CAWSLGSYGYTF
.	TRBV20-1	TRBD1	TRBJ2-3	TGCAGTGCTAGAGATCTAACTACGACAGGGGAAGATACGCAGTATTTT	CSARDLTTTGEDTQYF
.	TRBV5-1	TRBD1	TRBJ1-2	TGCGCCAGCTCATCTCCTGGGACAGACTATGGCTACACCTTC	CASSSPGTDYGYTF
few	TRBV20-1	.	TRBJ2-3	TGCAGTGCTACCTCCGGACAGGGAGGGGCAGATACGCAGTATTTT	CSATSGQGGADTQYF
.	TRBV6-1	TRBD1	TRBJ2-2	TGTGCCAGCAGCCCAACCGGACAGGGGGCCACCGGGGAGCTGTTTTTT	CASSPTGQGATGELFF
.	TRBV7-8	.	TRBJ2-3	TGTGCCAGCAGCTTAGGTCGACGGTTCGGGGGCGCAGATACGCAGTATTTT	CASSLGRRFGGADTQYF
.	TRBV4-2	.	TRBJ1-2	TGTGCCAGCAGCCAAGAGGTATTGGGCAGTAACTATGGCTACACCTTC	CASSQEVLGSNYGYTF
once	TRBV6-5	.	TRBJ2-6	TGTGCCAGCAGTTACCGGCGGGATCACTCTGGGGCCAACGTCCTGACTTTC	CASSYRRDHSGANVLTF
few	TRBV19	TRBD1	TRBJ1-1	TGTGCCAGTATACAGGGGGCGGACACTGAAGCTTTCTTT	CASIQGADTEAFF
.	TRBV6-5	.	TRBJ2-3	TGTGCCAGCAGTAACTCAGGGGGGCGTTCCGGTACGCAGTATTTT	CASSNSGGRSGTQYF
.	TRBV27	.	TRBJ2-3	TGTGCCAGCAGTTTAAATAGTCCGGGTGATACGCAGTATTTT	CASSLNSPGDTQYF
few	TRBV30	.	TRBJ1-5	TGTGCCTGGAGGCAGGGAGGCAATCAGCCCCAGCATTTT	CAWRQGGNQPQHF
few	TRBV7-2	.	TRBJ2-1	TGTGCCAGCAGCTTAGTGGGGGCCGCCTACAATGAGCAGTTCTTC	CASSLVGAAYNEQFF
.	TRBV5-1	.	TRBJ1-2	TGCGCCAGCGCATTACCTCCCTCAGGGGCTAACTATGGCTACACCTTC	CASALPPSGANYGYTF
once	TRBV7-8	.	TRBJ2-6	TGTGCCAGCAGCTCCACACGCGCGCGTCATTCTGGGGCCAACGTCCTGACTTTC	CASSSTRARHSGANVLTF
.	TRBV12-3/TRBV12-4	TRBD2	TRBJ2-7	TGTGCCAGCAGCCGTAATTGGGGGGGGGAAGGTCCCTACGAGCAGTACTTC	CASSRNWGGEGPYEQYF
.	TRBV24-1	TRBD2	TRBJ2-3	TGTGCCACCAGTGCCCTCAGCGGGGCTAGCGGGGTCGATACGCAGTATTTT	CATSALSGASGVDTQYF
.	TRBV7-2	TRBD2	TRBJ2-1	TGTGCCAGCAGCTATACTAGCGGGGGGGAGTACAATGAGCAGTCCTTC	CASSYTSGGEYNEQSF
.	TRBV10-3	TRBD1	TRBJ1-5	TGTGCCATCAGTACGGACAGGGGGCAAAATAGCAATCAGCCCCAGCATTTT	CAISTDRGQNSNQPQHF
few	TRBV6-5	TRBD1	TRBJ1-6	TGTGCCAGCAGTTACTTCCCGACAGGGGGGAATTCACCCCTCCACTTT	CASSYFPTGGNSPLHF
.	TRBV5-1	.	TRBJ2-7	TGCGCCAGCAGCTTGGGGGGCCTAGGGGAGCAGTACTTC	CASSLGGLGEQYF
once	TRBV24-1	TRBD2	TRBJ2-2	TGTGCCACCAGTGATTTCAGCCGGGGCGGGGGACTGAACACCGGGGAGCTGTTTTTT	CATSDFSRGGGLNTGELFF
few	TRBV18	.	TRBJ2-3	TGTGCCAGCTCACCACGATCAGGGAGCACAGATACGCAGTATTTT	CASSPRSGSTDTQYF
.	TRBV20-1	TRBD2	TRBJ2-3	TGCAGTGCTAGAGACAGGCTAGCGGGGTTCACAGATACGCAGTATTTT	CSARDRLAGFTDTQYF
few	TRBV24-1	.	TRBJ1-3	TGTGCCACCAGTGACTCCGGGACAGGAAACACCATATATTTT	CATSDSGTGNTIYF
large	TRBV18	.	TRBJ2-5	TGTGCCAGCTCACCACGTAGGGCCGCCGAAGAGACCCAGTACTTC	CASSPRRAAEETQYF
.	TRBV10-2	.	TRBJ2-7	TGCGCCAGCAGTGAGTCCCGGGGCCCCTACGAGCAGTACTTC	CASSESRGPYEQYF
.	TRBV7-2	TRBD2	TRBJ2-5	TGTGCCAGCAGCTTAGTTTCTACTAGCGGGGGGGCCCCCGAAGAGACCCAGTACTTC	CASSLVSTSGGAPEETQYF
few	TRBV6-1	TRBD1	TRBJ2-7	TGTGCCAGCAGTGGGAGGACAGGGGGTATCTACGAGCAGTACTTC	CASSGRTGGIYEQYF
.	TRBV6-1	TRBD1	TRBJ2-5	TGTGCCAGCAGTGACGACAGGGGGCGAAGAGAGACCCAGTACTTC	CASSDDRGRRETQYF
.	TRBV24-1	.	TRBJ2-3	TGTGCCACCAGTGCAAGACGCCACACAGATACGCAGTATTTT	CATSARRHTDTQYF
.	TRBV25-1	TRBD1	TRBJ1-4	TGTGCCAGCAGGGGGACAGGGCGGGAAAAACTGTTTTTT	CASRGTGREKLFF
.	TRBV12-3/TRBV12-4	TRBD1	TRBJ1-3	TGTGCCAGCAGAGACAGGGCGGGAAACACCATATATTTT	CASRDRAGNTIYF
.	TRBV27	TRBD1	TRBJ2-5	TGTGCCAGCAGGGCCACAGGGACAGGGAAAACGGAGGAGACCCAGTACTTC	CASRATGTGKTEETQYF
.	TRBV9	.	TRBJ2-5	TGTGCCAGCAGCGCCTCACAGGGGCCGGGGCTTCGGGGGGAGACCCAGTACTTC	CASSASQGPGLRGETQYF
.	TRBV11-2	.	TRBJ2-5	TGTGCCAGCAGCTTAGATCGGGGGGCCCAAGAGACCCAGTACTTC	CASSLDRGAQETQYF
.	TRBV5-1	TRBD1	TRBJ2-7	TGCGCCAGCAGCCCCGGGACAGGGAAGAGGCAGTACTTC	CASSPGTGKRQYF
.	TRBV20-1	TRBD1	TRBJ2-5	TGCAGTGCAACAGGGGGACAAGAGACCCAGTACTTC	CSATGGQETQYF
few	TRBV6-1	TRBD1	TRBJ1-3	TGTGCCAGCAGCGGGAAAAGGGGACAGGGTGAGGCCATATATTTT	CASSGKRGQGEAIYF
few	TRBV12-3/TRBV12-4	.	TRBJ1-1	TGTGCCAGCAGTCCCGAGGACAGATTGAACACTGAAGCTTTCTTT	CASSPEDRLNTEAFF
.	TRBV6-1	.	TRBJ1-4	TGTGCCAGCAGGGATGAAAAACTGTTTTTT	CASRDEKLFF